Listed here is a single T cell receptor beta chain. The data were obtained in a study of blood T cell repertoires in COVID-19. Study-wide context: Sample material is recorded as cDNA or gDNA derived from T cells, B-cell-depleted T cells, or PBMCs.

Deletions cut 7 bases from V and 4 bases from J, with 13 bases between. The germline V gene encodes CDR1 MNHEY and CDR2 SVGEGT. There are 13 residues in the CDR3. As originally analysed: Estimation of nucleated cell counts relied on the amplification of reference gene primers. The table came from immunoSEQ multiplex PCR; TCRdb's copy has only in-frame clones and leaves some out. That table is the source of V, J and clone size, and D and trimming were worked out from the DNA. The sample holds some 58,000 clones; around 87% are singletons and the top ten take 7.8%. V gene TRBV6-2 or TRBV6-3 combines with J gene TRBJ1-2, with D perhaps matching TRBD1 (5 bases). The sequenced sample was peripheral blood. This TCR was sampled from a man aged 45-65 years with active COVID-19. The CDR3 reads CASTPQGGYGYTF. The CDR3 DNA reads TGTGCCAGCACCCCGCAGGGAGGCTATGGCTACACCTTC.